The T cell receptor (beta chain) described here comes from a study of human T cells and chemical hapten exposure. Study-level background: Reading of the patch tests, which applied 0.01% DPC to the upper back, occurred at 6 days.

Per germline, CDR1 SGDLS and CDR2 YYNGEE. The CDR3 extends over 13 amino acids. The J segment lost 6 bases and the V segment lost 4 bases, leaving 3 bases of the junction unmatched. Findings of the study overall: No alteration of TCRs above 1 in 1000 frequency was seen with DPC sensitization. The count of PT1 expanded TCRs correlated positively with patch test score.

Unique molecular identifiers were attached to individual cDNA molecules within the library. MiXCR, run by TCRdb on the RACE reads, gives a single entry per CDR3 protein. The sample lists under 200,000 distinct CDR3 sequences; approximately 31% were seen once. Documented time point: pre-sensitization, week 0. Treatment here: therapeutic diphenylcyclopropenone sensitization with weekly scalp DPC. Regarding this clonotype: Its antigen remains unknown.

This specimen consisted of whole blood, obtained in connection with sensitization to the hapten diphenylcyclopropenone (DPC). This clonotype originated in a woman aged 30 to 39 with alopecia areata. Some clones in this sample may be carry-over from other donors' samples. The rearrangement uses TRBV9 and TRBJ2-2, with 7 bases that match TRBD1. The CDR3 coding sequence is TGTGCCAGCAGCCGACAGGGTCCCGGGGAGCTGTTTTTT. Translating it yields CASSRQGPGELFF.